The rows below give T cell receptor beta chains drawn from one sample of a study of early T cells in non-severe SARS-CoV-2 infection. TCRdb reprocessed the 5' RACE reads via MiXCR and lists one record per CDR3 protein. The data show about 80,000 distinct CDR3 sequences, about 5% seen once. The sequencing used whole blood, collected at baseline. The receptor set was obtained from an adult who was a healthcare worker with PCR-confirmed SARS-CoV-2 infection or an uninfected control (not recorded which). Both conserved end residues are part of each CDR3. The order of the fields is clone size, V gene, J gene, CDR3 protein. The size field is filled for only some rows; it gives once, few, many or a size class.

size: few; V: TRBV3-1; J: TRBJ2-1; CDR3: CASSTDRGNEQFF
size: few; V: TRBV9; J: TRBJ2-7; CDR3: CASSYAGTSYEQYF
size: many; V: TRBV29-1; J: TRBJ1-5; CDR3: CSAGEVSGQPQHF
size: many; V: TRBV11-2; J: TRBJ2-1; CDR3: CASSLSGQGINNEQFF
size: many; V: TRBV12-3/TRBV12-4; J: TRBJ1-1; CDR3: CASRLKGARAEAFF
size: many; V: TRBV20-1; J: TRBJ1-2; CDR3: CSARATPRGGYTF
size: few; V: TRBV12-3/TRBV12-4; J: TRBJ1-4; CDR3: CASSYREKLFF
size: few; V: TRBV6-5; J: TRBJ1-1; CDR3: CASTLGGQRKNAEAFF
size: few; V: TRBV5-8; J: TRBJ1-2; CDR3: CASSLQVSYGYTF
size: many; V: TRBV7-8; J: TRBJ1-1; CDR3: CASSLVIGNTEAFF
size: few; V: TRBV7-6; J: TRBJ1-4; CDR3: CASSEDSANEKLFF
size: .; V: TRBV7-6; J: TRBJ2-5; CDR3: CASSLEMVEGETQYF
size: few; V: TRBV28; J: TRBJ1-2; CDR3: CASSPHYGYTF
size: few; V: TRBV9; J: TRBJ1-1; CDR3: CASSAGGLNTEAFF
size: many; V: TRBV20-1; J: TRBJ2-3; CDR3: CSARGSAGILDTQYF
size: many; V: TRBV18; J: TRBJ1-1; CDR3: CASSPQGETEAFF
size: .; V: TRBV24-1; J: TRBJ1-2; CDR3: CATSLDSSYGYTF
size: few; V: TRBV11-2; J: TRBJ2-1; CDR3: CASSLGPFYNEQFF
size: many; V: TRBV20-1; J: TRBJ2-1; CDR3: CSAPGTVKGLAGSSYNEQFF
size: many; V: TRBV7-9; J: TRBJ2-1; CDR3: CASSFEPPFYNEQFF
size: many; V: TRBV6-1; J: TRBJ1-1; CDR3: CASHLVLMNTEAFF
size: many; V: TRBV10-3; J: TRBJ2-7; CDR3: CAIRGTGSAYEQYF
size: many; V: TRBV19; J: TRBJ2-2; CDR3: CASAPTLASAVGELFF
size: few; V: TRBV27; J: TRBJ2-7; CDR3: CASRGQGYEQYF
size: many; V: TRBV4-1; J: TRBJ2-1; CDR3: CASSFGVAQYEQFF
size: .; V: TRBV7-9; J: TRBJ2-3; CDR3: CASSGAGDTQYF
size: medium-sized; V: TRBV28; J: TRBJ1-5; CDR3: CASSPSGYSNQPQHF
size: many; V: TRBV7-9; J: TRBJ1-1; CDR3: CASTGNRNTEAFF
size: many; V: TRBV6-6; J: TRBJ2-1; CDR3: CASSLRLAGGEQFF